Listed below are T cell receptor beta chains from one sample, sequenced in a study of blood T cell repertoires in COVID-19. TCRdb's copy holds only in-frame clones and misses some; the assay was immunoSEQ multiplex PCR. Of approximately 300,000 clones listed, under 90% are singletons. The sequenced material came from PBMCs or T cells enriched from blood (not recorded which). These receptors all stem from a man aged 60 to 69 who had recovered from COVID-19. Each CDR3 is given with its conserved first and last residue. D genes are given only for firm matches. Clone size is shown for a subset of rows, as once, few, many or a class of expanded clone.

d_call: TRBD2
clone_size: NA
j_call: TRBJ2-3
v_call: TRBV24-1
cdr3_length: 17
cdr3_aa: CATSEPLRGGVADTQYF
cdr3_nt: TGTGCCACCAGTGAGCCTCTCCGCGGGGGAGTGGCAGATACGCAGTATTTT

d_call: NA
clone_size: once
j_call: TRBJ1-2
v_call: TRBV28
cdr3_length: 12
cdr3_aa: CASSLRYYGYTF
cdr3_nt: TGTGCCAGCAGTCTCCGTTACTATGGCTACACCTTC

d_call: NA
clone_size: NA
j_call: TRBJ2-7
v_call: TRBV9
cdr3_length: 15
cdr3_aa: CASSVGAFPYYEQYF
cdr3_nt: TGTGCCAGCAGCGTAGGGGCTTTTCCCTACTACGAGCAGTACTTC

d_call: TRBD2
clone_size: NA
j_call: TRBJ2-7
v_call: TRBV11-2
cdr3_length: 15
cdr3_aa: CASSLGDSGGYEQYF
cdr3_nt: TGTGCCAGCAGCCTCGGGGATAGCGGGGGCTACGAGCAGTACTTC

d_call: NA
clone_size: NA
j_call: TRBJ2-7
v_call: TRBV2
cdr3_length: 16
cdr3_aa: CASTTPDSLSSYEQYF
cdr3_nt: TGTGCCAGCACTACCCCGGACAGTCTTAGCTCCTACGAGCAGTACTTC

d_call: NA
clone_size: NA
j_call: TRBJ1-6
v_call: TRBV5-1
cdr3_length: 17
cdr3_aa: CASSGDGRENYNSPLHF
cdr3_nt: TGCGCCAGCAGCGGGGATGGACGGGAAAACTATAATTCACCCCTCCACTTT

d_call: TRBD1
clone_size: NA
j_call: TRBJ1-5
v_call: TRBV10-3
cdr3_length: 12
cdr3_aa: CAIQTGNQPQHF
cdr3_nt: TGTGCCATCCAGACAGGGAATCAGCCCCAGCATTTT

d_call: NA
clone_size: NA
j_call: TRBJ1-6
v_call: TRBV28
cdr3_length: 13
cdr3_aa: CASTPPTGSPLHF
cdr3_nt: TGTGCCAGCACCCCCCCGACTGGTTCACCCCTCCACTTT

d_call: NA
clone_size: NA
j_call: TRBJ1-4
v_call: TRBV2
cdr3_length: 17
cdr3_aa: CASSGEGKGRYGEKLFF
cdr3_nt: TGTGCCAGCAGTGGAGAGGGAAAGGGCAGGTATGGTGAAAAACTGTTTTTT

d_call: TRBD2
clone_size: NA
j_call: TRBJ2-7
v_call: TRBV28
cdr3_length: 13
cdr3_aa: CASSLASGNEQYF
cdr3_nt: TGTGCCAGCAGTTTGGCTAGCGGGAACGAGCAGTACTTC

d_call: NA
clone_size: NA
j_call: TRBJ2-2
v_call: TRBV30
cdr3_length: 15
cdr3_aa: CAWSPGLVNTGELFF
cdr3_nt: TGTGCCTGGAGTCCAGGACTGGTGAACACCGGGGAGCTGTTTTTT

d_call: NA
clone_size: NA
j_call: TRBJ2-3
v_call: TRBV6-5
cdr3_length: 13
cdr3_aa: CASTGRGTDTQYF
cdr3_nt: TGTGCCAGCACTGGCAGGGGCACAGATACGCAGTATTTT

d_call: NA
clone_size: NA
j_call: TRBJ1-4
v_call: TRBV9
cdr3_length: 14
cdr3_aa: CASSSPRGNEKLFF
cdr3_nt: TGTGCCAGCAGCTCACCACGGGGGAATGAAAAACTGTTTTTT

d_call: TRBD1
clone_size: once
j_call: TRBJ1-2
v_call: TRBV18
cdr3_length: 13
cdr3_aa: CASSPRGDYGYTF
cdr3_nt: TGTGCCAGCTCTCCCAGGGGGGACTATGGCTACACCTTC

d_call: NA
clone_size: NA
j_call: TRBJ2-7
v_call: TRBV24-1
cdr3_length: 16
cdr3_aa: CATSDPGGLEPYEQYF
cdr3_nt: TGTGCCACCAGTGACCCCGGGGGGCTGGAACCCTACGAGCAGTACTTC

d_call: NA
clone_size: NA
j_call: TRBJ2-7
v_call: TRBV6-1
cdr3_length: 15
cdr3_aa: CASSEGTTDLYEQYF
cdr3_nt: TGTGCCAGCAGTGAAGGGACTACCGACCTCTACGAGCAGTACTTC

d_call: TRBD1
clone_size: NA
j_call: TRBJ1-1
v_call: TRBV7-9
cdr3_length: 15
cdr3_aa: CASSPFADRGTEAFF
cdr3_nt: TGTGCCAGCAGCCCATTTGCTGACAGGGGCACTGAAGCTTTCTTT

d_call: TRBD1
clone_size: NA
j_call: TRBJ1-4
v_call: TRBV23-1
cdr3_length: 14
cdr3_aa: CATPWTGAEEKLFF
cdr3_nt: TGCGCCACCCCTTGGACAGGGGCAGAGGAAAAACTGTTTTTT

d_call: TRBD1
clone_size: NA
j_call: TRBJ1-3
v_call: TRBV18
cdr3_length: 15
cdr3_aa: CASSPSTGAGNTIYF
cdr3_nt: TGTGCCAGCTCACCTTCTACAGGGGCTGGAAACACCATATATTTT

d_call: NA
clone_size: NA
j_call: TRBJ2-3
v_call: TRBV20-1
cdr3_length: 16
cdr3_aa: CSASRFTAGTTDTQYF
cdr3_nt: TGCAGTGCTAGTCGCTTTACGGCGGGGACCACAGATACGCAGTATTTT

d_call: NA
clone_size: NA
j_call: TRBJ1-1
v_call: TRBV28
cdr3_length: 12
cdr3_aa: CASRDNVLEAFF
cdr3_nt: TGTGCCAGCAGGGACAATGTACTGGAAGCTTTCTTT

d_call: NA
clone_size: few
j_call: TRBJ2-3
v_call: TRBV5-5
cdr3_length: 18
cdr3_aa: CASSLEAGYGASTDTQYF
cdr3_nt: TGTGCCAGCAGCTTGGAGGCGGGATATGGGGCTAGCACAGATACGCAGTATTTT

d_call: TRBD1
clone_size: NA
j_call: TRBJ1-5
v_call: TRBV5-1
cdr3_length: 15
cdr3_aa: CASSLGGQVNQPQHF
cdr3_nt: TGCGCCAGCAGCTTGGGGGGACAGGTCAATCAGCCCCAGCATTTT

d_call: TRBD2
clone_size: NA
j_call: TRBJ2-1
v_call: TRBV7-3
cdr3_length: 21
cdr3_aa: CASSLTVVGTSGISSYNEQFF
cdr3_nt: TGTGCCAGCAGCTTAACGGTAGTAGGGACTAGCGGAATCAGCTCCTACAATGAGCAGTTCTTC

d_call: TRBD1
clone_size: NA
j_call: TRBJ2-5
v_call: TRBV7-3
cdr3_length: 15
cdr3_aa: CASSFAGQGGETQYF
cdr3_nt: TGTGCCAGCAGCTTCGCCGGACAGGGGGGGGAGACCCAGTACTTC

d_call: TRBD2
clone_size: NA
j_call: TRBJ2-7
v_call: TRBV7-9
cdr3_length: 16
cdr3_aa: CASSPGRGGTRSEQYF
cdr3_nt: TGTGCCAGCAGCCCCGGGCGGGGGGGGACTAGGAGCGAGCAGTACTTC

d_call: NA
clone_size: NA
j_call: TRBJ2-7
v_call: TRBV29-1
cdr3_length: 13
cdr3_aa: CSVEGRATGEQYF
cdr3_nt: TGCAGCGTTGAAGGTCGGGCTACGGGGGAGCAGTACTTC

d_call: TRBD2
clone_size: NA
j_call: TRBJ2-5
v_call: TRBV28
cdr3_length: 19
cdr3_aa: CASSSLTGLAGGKRQTQYF
cdr3_nt: TGTGCCAGCAGTTCTCTAACAGGACTAGCGGGAGGAAAGCGTCAGACCCAGTACTTC

d_call: TRBD2
clone_size: many
j_call: TRBJ2-1
v_call: TRBV10-1
cdr3_length: 18
cdr3_aa: CASSEICSGSGSYNEQFF
cdr3_nt: TGCGCCAGCAGTGAGATTTGTAGCGGGAGTGGCTCCTACAATGAGCAGTTCTTC

d_call: NA
clone_size: NA
j_call: TRBJ1-1
v_call: TRBV7-2
cdr3_length: 15
cdr3_aa: CASSLMGTQNTEAFF
cdr3_nt: TGTGCCAGCAGCTTAATGGGCACCCAGAACACTGAAGCTTTCTTT